This T cell receptor (beta chain) was profiled in a study of response to subunit inactivated influenza vaccine. Using its own MiXCR run on the RT-PCR reads, TCRdb lists one record per CDR3 protein. The repertoire consists of fewer than 550,000 distinct CDR3 sequences, with around 25% occurring once and the leading ten covering less than 2.5%. This clonotype was observed a few times. Its antigen remains unidentified. General study findings and limits: The authors put forward the suggestion that each seasonal influenza vaccination may bring in only a limited number of new T cells.

The CDR3 loop spans 14 amino acids. The germline CDR1 and CDR2 sequences are SGHVS and FQNEAQ. The V end was cut by 5 bases, the J end by 4 bases, with 12 bases between. The sequence was collected from a man between 45 and 60 years old who received an inactivated influenza vaccine. The rearrangement links TRBV7-8 to TRBJ2-1, with D unresolved. This specimen was CD4+ T cells sorted from PBMCs, taken 4 to 6 days after vaccination. The CDR3 sequence is CASSASQLYNEQFF. The CDR3 DNA sequence: TGTGCCAGCAGCGCCAGCCAATTATACAATGAGCAGTTCTTC.